This is a list of T cell receptor beta chains from one sample in a study of blood T cell repertoires in COVID-19. Repertoires were generated with immunoSEQ multiplex PCR, while TCRdb's copy carries only in-frame clones and drops some. The sample carries some 390,000 clones, 89% recorded once. The sample was PBMCs or T cells enriched from blood (not recorded which). The receptors were gathered from a young woman who had recovered from COVID-19. CDR3s include the opening cysteine and the closing phenylalanine or tryptophan. The order of the fields is J gene, clone size, D gene, V gene, CDR3 DNA, CDR3 protein. The D gene is left open where the match is weak. Clone size is not always given. Where it is, it says once, few, many or a class for expanded clones.

TRBJ2-1,once,NA,TRBV27,TGTGCCAGCAGTTTAAAGCCGTATGCGGATGAGCAGTTCTTC,CASSLKPYADEQFF
TRBJ1-3,NA,NA,TRBV2,TGTGCCAGCAACGGGAAATCTGGAAACACCATATATTTT,CASNGKSGNTIYF
TRBJ2-3,NA,NA,TRBV5-4,TGTGCCGGGAGGGGCGAACTCGAGGGGGGTACGCAGTATTTT,CAGRGELEGGTQYF
TRBJ2-5,NA,TRBD1,TRBV24-1,TGTGCCACCGGCGAGGGGGCATGGGAGACCCAGTACTTC,CATGEGAWETQYF
TRBJ1-2,NA,NA,TRBV5-6,TGTGCCAGCAGCTCCCTCCAGGGAGGGAACTATGGCTACACCTTC,CASSSLQGGNYGYTF
TRBJ2-7,NA,TRBD1,TRBV25-1,TGTGCCAGCAGGGACAGGCGTCCCTTTTACGAGCAGTACTTC,CASRDRRPFYEQYF
TRBJ2-2,NA,TRBD2,TRBV7-9,TGTGCCAGCAGTTTTCCGGGACTAGCGGGGGGGAGCACCGGGGAGCTGTTTTTT,CASSFPGLAGGSTGELFF
TRBJ1-3,NA,NA,TRBV28,TGTGCCAGCAGGGAGAGCTCTGGAAACACCATATATTTT,CASRESSGNTIYF
TRBJ1-5,few,TRBD1,TRBV2,TGTGCCAGCACCGGGACAGGGGGCGTTGAGCCCCAGCATTTT,CASTGTGGVEPQHF
TRBJ1-3,NA,NA,TRBV9,TGTGCCAGCAGCGTATCCTCCCTACCAGGGATCTCTGGAAACACCATATATTTT,CASSVSSLPGISGNTIYF
TRBJ1-5,NA,NA,TRBV18,TGTGCCAGCTCACCACCGACAGTAGTGGGTCAGCCCCAGCATTTT,CASSPPTVVGQPQHF
TRBJ2-1,NA,TRBD2,TRBV11-3,TGTGCCAGCAGCTTTTCGGGCGGGGGTTACAATGAGCAGTTCTTC,CASSFSGGGYNEQFF
TRBJ2-7,NA,TRBD1,TRBV10-3,TGTGCCATCAGCAAAGGACAGGGGACGGGGGAGCAGTACTTC,CAISKGQGTGEQYF
TRBJ2-7,NA,NA,TRBV27,TGTGCCAGCAGTCCCAGGATAAGCTCCTACGAGCAGTACTTC,CASSPRISSYEQYF
TRBJ1-2,NA,TRBD1,TRBV5-4,TGTGCCAGCAGCTTGGCTACAGGGGGCGGGGGTAACTATGGCTACACCTTC,CASSLATGGGGNYGYTF
TRBJ2-3,NA,TRBD2,TRBV3-1/TRBV3-2,TGTGCCAGCAGCCAACTCCGCGGGGGTTACACAGATACGCAGTATTTT,CASSQLRGGYTDTQYF
TRBJ1-5,NA,TRBD1,TRBV7-9,TGTGCCAGCAGCTTACAGGGGGCGCGAGGGAATCAGCCCCAGCATTTT,CASSLQGARGNQPQHF
TRBJ1-2,NA,TRBD1,TRBV30,TGTGCCTGGAGTGTACGGCAGGGGGCGGATGGCTACACCTTC,CAWSVRQGADGYTF
TRBJ2-2,NA,NA,TRBV6-5,TGTGCCAGCAGTTGGGAGGCGGGTGTTCCCGGGGAGCTGTTTTTT,CASSWEAGVPGELFF
TRBJ2-3,NA,TRBD1,TRBV30,TGTGCCTGGAGTGGCACCCTCCCGGGACAGGGGGGCACAGATACGCAGTATTTT,CAWSGTLPGQGGTDTQYF
TRBJ1-6,NA,NA,TRBV18,TGTGCCAGCTCACAGGGGTCCGGTAATTCACCCCTCCACTTT,CASSQGSGNSPLHF
TRBJ1-4,NA,TRBD1,TRBV27,TGTGCCAGCAGTAGGACAGGGCTTAATGAAAAACTGTTTTTT,CASSRTGLNEKLFF
TRBJ2-5,NA,TRBD2,TRBV4-2,TGTGCCAGCAGCCACCTACCTCCGGGACTAGCGGGAGTCCAAGAGACCCAGTACTTC,CASSHLPPGLAGVQETQYF
TRBJ2-1,NA,NA,TRBV15,TGTGCCACCAGCAGAGATCGGGGGTCCTACAATGAGCAGTTCTTC,CATSRDRGSYNEQFF
TRBJ1-2,NA,NA,TRBV20-1,TGCAGTGCTAGTCGCGGGGCTAACTATGGCTACACCTTC,CSASRGANYGYTF
TRBJ2-1,NA,NA,TRBV19,TGTGCCAGTACCCGCCGAGATTACAATGAGCAGTTCTTC,CASTRRDYNEQFF
TRBJ1-2,NA,NA,TRBV6-6,TGTGCCAGCAGTGACCCAGCCCAGGGGAACTATGGCTACACCTTC,CASSDPAQGNYGYTF
TRBJ2-5,NA,NA,TRBV5-1,TGCGCCAGCAGCTCTGGACAGAATTCCTTTCAAGAGACCCAGTACTTC,CASSSGQNSFQETQYF
TRBJ2-1,NA,NA,TRBV24-1,TGTGCCACCAGCGACAGCTATGAGCAGTTCTTC,CATSDSYEQFF
TRBJ1-2,NA,NA,TRBV5-1,TGCGCCAGCAGCCGGTCGTTGGCAGGGGACCTTTTTTATGGCTACACCTTC,CASSRSLAGDLFYGYTF
TRBJ2-7,NA,TRBD2,TRBV6-2/TRBV6-3,TGTGCCAGCAGCCCTAGCGGGGGGGGCTACGAGCAGTACTTC,CASSPSGGGYEQYF
TRBJ2-3,few,NA,TRBV12-3/TRBV12-4,TGTGCCAGCAGTTTATATTCCCGGGATACGCAGTATTTT,CASSLYSRDTQYF
TRBJ1-4,NA,NA,TRBV2,TGTGCCAGCACCAAATGGGCAAATGAAAAACTGTTTTTT,CASTKWANEKLFF
TRBJ2-1,NA,TRBD2,TRBV5-6,TGTGCCAGCAGCCTCGGACTAGCGGGAGTCTACAATGAGCAGTTCTTC,CASSLGLAGVYNEQFF
TRBJ2-1,NA,TRBD1,TRBV24-1,TGTGCCACCAGTGATTTGTCTGATTTATCCACCTCAGGGGGCGGCTACAATGAGCAGTTCTTC,CATSDLSDLSTSGGGYNEQFF
TRBJ1-3,NA,NA,TRBV7-9,TGTGCCAGCAGCTTGGACAGCAGAAACACCATATATTTT,CASSLDSRNTIYF
TRBJ2-7,NA,NA,TRBV30,TGTGCCTGTCTCAGTGGCACCTACGAGCAGTACTTC,CACLSGTYEQYF
TRBJ1-1,NA,NA,TRBV12-5,TGTGCTAGTGGTCCCCTCGGAGGGAAAGCTTTCTTT,CASGPLGGKAFF
TRBJ2-7,NA,NA,TRBV5-4,TGTGCCAGCAGCTTGGGGGGCATCAGCTCCTACGAGCAGTACTTC,CASSLGGISSYEQYF
TRBJ2-3,NA,TRBD2,TRBV27,TGTGCCAGCAGTTCTAGCGGGAGGATTGGGGATACGCAGTATTTT,CASSSSGRIGDTQYF
TRBJ2-5,NA,NA,TRBV7-9,TGTGCCAGCAGCTTTCCGAGGGAACAAGAGACCCAGTACTTC,CASSFPREQETQYF
TRBJ1-3,NA,TRBD1,TRBV7-2,TGTGCCAGCAGCTTAGCCCCGACAGGGTCACTTGGAAACACCATATATTTT,CASSLAPTGSLGNTIYF
TRBJ2-3,NA,TRBD2,TRBV28,TGTGCCAGCAGTTTTAGCGGGACCCTCACAGATACGCAGTATTTT,CASSFSGTLTDTQYF
TRBJ2-7,once,TRBD2,TRBV7-9,TGTGCCAGCAGCTTCACCGGGAGGAACTACGAGCAGTACTTC,CASSFTGRNYEQYF
TRBJ2-1,NA,TRBD2,TRBV18,TGTGCCAGCTCACCATTAATTGCGCCGGGAGGGACCTACAATGAGCAGTTCTTC,CASSPLIAPGGTYNEQFF
TRBJ2-7,NA,NA,TRBV19,TGTGCCAGTAGCCTGAGGAGCGGGCTACTCTCCTACGAGCAGTACTTC,CASSLRSGLLSYEQYF
TRBJ1-4,NA,TRBD1,TRBV7-9,TGTGCCAGCAGCTCTCTACACAGGGGCGCTGAAAAACTGTTTTTT,CASSSLHRGAEKLFF
TRBJ2-7,NA,TRBD2,TRBV4-1,TGCGCCAGCAGCCCCGAGCCCGCGGGAGGGTACGAGCAGTACTTC,CASSPEPAGGYEQYF
TRBJ1-2,NA,NA,TRBV4-1,TGCGCCAGCAGCCAAGAGTTAACTTTAGCGGGGGGACTGGCCTTC,CASSQELTLAGGLAF
TRBJ2-2,NA,TRBD2,TRBV7-2,TGTGCCAGCAGCCCCCGGACTAGCGGGGGGGCCGGGACCGGGGAGCTGTTTTTT,CASSPRTSGGAGTGELFF
TRBJ1-2,once,TRBD1,TRBV7-9,TGTGCCAGCAGCTTAGGGGAAAACAGGGGGCGTCGTCAGTTTGGCTACACCTTC,CASSLGENRGRRQFGYTF
TRBJ2-7,NA,NA,TRBV27,TGTGCCAGCAGCCCGGGACACGATGCCTACGAGCAGTACTTC,CASSPGHDAYEQYF
TRBJ2-2,NA,NA,TRBV28,TGTGCCAGCAGCCTGGGGAGCGGGGAGCTGTTTTTT,CASSLGSGELFF
TRBJ1-2,NA,TRBD1,TRBV12-3/TRBV12-4,TGTGCCAGCACGGACAGGGGAAACTATGGCTACACCTTC,CASTDRGNYGYTF
TRBJ2-1,NA,TRBD1,TRBV3-1/TRBV3-2,TGTGCCAGCGGACAGGGTAGTACCCCCAATGAGCAGTTCTTC,CASGQGSTPNEQFF
TRBJ1-2,NA,NA,TRBV7-2,TGTGCCAGCAGCTTAGCGGGGGCAGCCTTCTATGGCTACACCTTC,CASSLAGAAFYGYTF
TRBJ1-2,NA,TRBD1,TRBV11-2,TGTGCCAGCAGATCAGGGGGCGCGGATGGCTACACCTTC,CASRSGGADGYTF
TRBJ2-3,once,TRBD2,TRBV5-1,TGCGCCAGCAGCTTCATTAGCGGGGGGCAACCAGATACGCAGTATTTT,CASSFISGGQPDTQYF
TRBJ1-3,NA,NA,TRBV18,TGTGCCAGCTCAGGGAACCAGGGTCGAGGAAACACCATATATTTT,CASSGNQGRGNTIYF
TRBJ1-2,NA,NA,TRBV7-8,TGTGCCAGCAGCCCAGGGAATCCTAACTATGGCTACACCTTC,CASSPGNPNYGYTF